This T cell receptor beta chain was recorded in a study of control samples from healthy donors and cancer patients. V was shortened by 1 base and J by 6 bases, with 12 bases between the two germline ends. Germline V gene data show CDR1 as LGHNA and CDR2 as YNFKEQ. The CDR3 has 14 residues. Only in-frame clones appear in the TCRdb table, and some are missing; sequencing was by immunoSEQ multiplex PCR. The table shows 100,000 to 150,000 clones, with roughly 90% occurring only once. The specimen sequenced was blood. The genes are TRBV4-2 and TRBJ1-2; D is possibly TRBD1 (6 bases). This receptor was taken from a man between 18 and 29 years old in good health. The CDR3 nucleotides are TGTGCCAGCAGCCAAGCCGGGACACGTAATGGCTACACCTTC. Protein product: CASSQAGTRNGYTF.